These T cell receptor beta chains were read from a single sample in a study of beta chain features in type 1 diabetes. The table came from immunoSEQ multiplex PCR; TCRdb's copy has only in-frame clones and leaves some out. The table includes around 430,000 clones, roughly 31% detected once. Specimen: naive CD4+ T cells from blood. These receptors came from a man between 18 and 35 years old in good health. Each CDR3 is given with its conserved first and last residue. D genes are given only for firm matches. Only some rows state a clone size, as once, few, many or a class for expanded clones.

cdr3_aa: CASSSSSSYEQYF
cdr3_nt: TGTGCCAGCAGCTCAAGTAGCTCCTACGAGCAGTACTTC
d_call: -
j_call: TRBJ2-7
clone_size: few
v_call: TRBV9

cdr3_aa: CAWSSAGQGTDTQYF
cdr3_nt: TGTGCCTGGAGCTCCGCGGGACAGGGCACAGATACGCAGTATTTT
d_call: TRBD1
j_call: TRBJ2-3
clone_size: -
v_call: TRBV30

cdr3_aa: CAWTQGNYGYTF
cdr3_nt: TGTGCCTGGACACAGGGGAACTATGGCTACACCTTC
d_call: TRBD1
j_call: TRBJ1-2
clone_size: few
v_call: TRBV30

cdr3_aa: CSVGLAESYEQYF
cdr3_nt: TGCAGCGTTGGGCTAGCGGAGTCCTACGAGCAGTACTTC
d_call: TRBD2
j_call: TRBJ2-7
clone_size: few
v_call: TRBV29-1

cdr3_aa: CSAGGETQYF
cdr3_nt: TGCAGTGCTGGAGGGGAGACCCAGTACTTC
d_call: -
j_call: TRBJ2-5
clone_size: few
v_call: TRBV20-1

cdr3_aa: CASSPPGFQETQYF
cdr3_nt: TGCGCCAGCAGCCCACCCGGTTTCCAAGAGACCCAGTACTTC
d_call: -
j_call: TRBJ2-5
clone_size: -
v_call: TRBV4-1

cdr3_aa: CSATGGSEQFF
cdr3_nt: TGCAGCGCCACAGGGGGCAGTGAGCAGTTCTTC
d_call: TRBD1
j_call: TRBJ2-1
clone_size: few
v_call: TRBV29-1

cdr3_aa: CASSVVGTEDGYTF
cdr3_nt: TGTGCCAGCAGCGTAGTGGGGACAGAAGATGGCTACACCTTC
d_call: TRBD1
j_call: TRBJ1-2
clone_size: -
v_call: TRBV9

cdr3_aa: CASSLGQGVVYPHEQYF
cdr3_nt: TGTGCCAGCAGCTTAGGCCAGGGGGTAGTGTATCCCCACGAGCAGTACTTC
d_call: TRBD1
j_call: TRBJ2-7
clone_size: -
v_call: TRBV13

cdr3_aa: CAWSRDRYEAFF
cdr3_nt: TGTGCCTGGAGCCGAGACAGATATGAAGCTTTCTTT
d_call: -
j_call: TRBJ1-1
clone_size: few
v_call: TRBV30

cdr3_aa: CASSLAGGEDTQYF
cdr3_nt: TGCGCCAGCAGCTTGGCAGGGGGCGAAGATACGCAGTATTTT
d_call: TRBD1
j_call: TRBJ2-3
clone_size: -
v_call: TRBV5-1

cdr3_aa: CASSLEGHRTSYEQYF
cdr3_nt: TGTGCCAGCAGCTTAGAGGGTCACAGGACCTCCTACGAGCAGTACTTC
d_call: -
j_call: TRBJ2-7
clone_size: -
v_call: TRBV7-2

cdr3_aa: CASDRGQETQYF
cdr3_nt: TGTGCCAGCGACAGAGGACAAGAGACCCAGTACTTC
d_call: -
j_call: TRBJ2-5
clone_size: few
v_call: TRBV2

cdr3_aa: CASSQEDVSGQFF
cdr3_nt: TGTGCCAGCAGCCAAGAAGATGTTTCCGGGCAGTTCTTC
d_call: -
j_call: TRBJ2-1
clone_size: few
v_call: TRBV14

cdr3_aa: CASSEAHRVVVPDTQYF
cdr3_nt: TGTGCCAGCAGTGAAGCGCATCGGGTCGTGGTCCCTGATACGCAGTATTTT
d_call: -
j_call: TRBJ2-3
clone_size: few
v_call: TRBV6-1

cdr3_aa: CSASEGATQYF
cdr3_nt: TGCAGTGCTAGTGAAGGAGCTACGCAGTATTTT
d_call: -
j_call: TRBJ2-3
clone_size: -
v_call: TRBV20-1

cdr3_aa: CASSRNLAGAYNEQFF
cdr3_nt: TGTGCCAGCAGCCGGAACCTAGCGGGAGCCTACAATGAGCAGTTCTTC
d_call: TRBD2
j_call: TRBJ2-1
clone_size: -
v_call: TRBV5-4

cdr3_aa: CASGPASVSFF
cdr3_nt: TGTGCCAGCGGCCCCGCTAGCGTATCGTTCTTC
d_call: -
j_call: TRBJ2-1
clone_size: few
v_call: TRBV28

cdr3_aa: CAWTILGAGELFF
cdr3_nt: TGTGCCTGGACCATACTGGGGGCCGGGGAGCTGTTTTTT
d_call: -
j_call: TRBJ2-2
clone_size: -
v_call: TRBV30

cdr3_aa: CASRMTGSTGELFF
cdr3_nt: TGTGCCAGCAGGATGACAGGGTCCACCGGGGAGCTGTTTTTT
d_call: TRBD1
j_call: TRBJ2-2
clone_size: -
v_call: TRBV7-3

cdr3_aa: CAWVRDRVYNEQFF
cdr3_nt: TGTGCCTGGGTCCGGGACAGGGTCTACAATGAGCAGTTCTTC
d_call: TRBD1
j_call: TRBJ2-1
clone_size: -
v_call: TRBV30

cdr3_aa: CASSVAAGVDTQYF
cdr3_nt: TGTGCCAGCAGCGTAGCGGCGGGAGTCGATACGCAGTATTTT
d_call: TRBD2
j_call: TRBJ2-3
clone_size: -
v_call: TRBV9

cdr3_aa: CASSSLPGLATSRAQYF
cdr3_nt: TGTGCCAGCAGCTCTCTTCCGGGACTAGCGACTTCTAGGGCCCAGTACTTC
d_call: TRBD2
j_call: TRBJ2-5
clone_size: -
v_call: TRBV7-9

cdr3_aa: CASSPQGDNQPQHF
cdr3_nt: TGTGCCAGCAGCCCCCAGGGGGACAATCAGCCCCAGCATTTT
d_call: TRBD1
j_call: TRBJ1-5
clone_size: few
v_call: TRBV4-2

cdr3_aa: CASSAPRREGDTQYF
cdr3_nt: TGTGCCAGCAGCGCCCCTAGGAGGGAGGGAGATACGCAGTATTTT
d_call: TRBD2
j_call: TRBJ2-3
clone_size: -
v_call: TRBV7-2

cdr3_aa: CASSYSERSVEQFF
cdr3_nt: TGTGCCAGCAGTTACTCCGAGCGTAGCGTTGAGCAGTTCTTC
d_call: -
j_call: TRBJ2-1
clone_size: -
v_call: TRBV6-5

cdr3_aa: CASSQALGDNEKLFF
cdr3_nt: TGCGCCAGCAGCCAAGCCTTGGGCGATAATGAAAAACTGTTTTTT
d_call: -
j_call: TRBJ1-4
clone_size: -
v_call: TRBV4-3

cdr3_aa: CASRRQGVGRSYEQYF
cdr3_nt: TGTGCCAGCAGGAGACAGGGCGTGGGTCGTTCTTACGAGCAGTACTTC
d_call: TRBD1
j_call: TRBJ2-7
clone_size: -
v_call: TRBV2

cdr3_aa: CASSLRSGTSYNEQFF
cdr3_nt: TGTGCCAGCAGCCTCAGAAGCGGTACCTCCTACAATGAGCAGTTCTTC
d_call: -
j_call: TRBJ2-1
clone_size: -
v_call: TRBV9

cdr3_aa: CASSSFPFGGQYF
cdr3_nt: TGCGCCAGCAGCTCCTTCCCCTTCGGGGGCCAGTACTTC
d_call: -
j_call: TRBJ2-5
clone_size: -
v_call: TRBV4-1

cdr3_aa: CAIRSWGDTEAFF
cdr3_nt: TGTGCCATCAGGAGTTGGGGGGATACTGAAGCTTTCTTT
d_call: -
j_call: TRBJ1-1
clone_size: -
v_call: TRBV10-3

cdr3_aa: CASRPIAGANEQYF
cdr3_nt: TGCGCCAGCAGGCCCATAGCGGGAGCCAACGAGCAGTACTTC
d_call: TRBD2
j_call: TRBJ2-7
clone_size: few
v_call: TRBV5-1

cdr3_aa: CASSPDSNYGYTF
cdr3_nt: TGTGCCAGCAGCCCCGACAGCAACTATGGCTACACCTTC
d_call: -
j_call: TRBJ1-2
clone_size: few
v_call: TRBV6-6

cdr3_aa: CASSQEGSFTEAFF
cdr3_nt: TGCGCCAGCAGCCAAGAGGGCAGCTTCACTGAAGCTTTCTTT
d_call: -
j_call: TRBJ1-1
clone_size: -
v_call: TRBV4-3

cdr3_aa: CTTSLDKRNEQFF
cdr3_nt: TGTACAACCAGCTTAGATAAACGCAATGAGCAGTTCTTC
d_call: -
j_call: TRBJ2-1
clone_size: -
v_call: TRBV7-2

cdr3_aa: CASTLGGGTGNTIYF
cdr3_nt: TGTGCCAGCACCCTTGGCGGCGGCACTGGAAACACCATATATTTT
d_call: -
j_call: TRBJ1-3
clone_size: -
v_call: TRBV7-2

cdr3_aa: CASSSLADTQYF
cdr3_nt: TGTGCCAGCAGTTCTCTAGCTGATACGCAGTATTTT
d_call: -
j_call: TRBJ2-3
clone_size: -
v_call: TRBV27

cdr3_aa: CATSRVQARPDTQYF
cdr3_nt: TGTGCCACCAGCAGAGTACAGGCGAGGCCAGATACGCAGTATTTT
d_call: -
j_call: TRBJ2-3
clone_size: -
v_call: TRBV15

cdr3_aa: CAWSAGLFSGNTIYF
cdr3_nt: TGTGCCTGGAGTGCGGGACTGTTCTCTGGAAACACCATATATTTT
d_call: -
j_call: TRBJ1-3
clone_size: once
v_call: TRBV30

cdr3_aa: CASSPRTDTQYF
cdr3_nt: TGTGCCAGCTCACCAAGAACAGATACGCAGTATTTT
d_call: -
j_call: TRBJ2-3
clone_size: -
v_call: TRBV18

cdr3_aa: CASSVGPYSNQPQHF
cdr3_nt: TGTGCCAGCAGCGTAGGACCGTATAGCAATCAGCCCCAGCATTTT
d_call: -
j_call: TRBJ1-5
clone_size: once
v_call: TRBV9

cdr3_aa: CAWSVSLGDIQYF
cdr3_nt: TGTGCCTGGAGTGTAAGTCTGGGGGACATTCAGTACTTC
d_call: -
j_call: TRBJ2-4
clone_size: -
v_call: TRBV30

cdr3_aa: CAWSRTTGPKNIQYF
cdr3_nt: TGTGCCTGGAGCCGTACGACAGGTCCCAAAAACATTCAGTACTTC
d_call: -
j_call: TRBJ2-4
clone_size: -
v_call: TRBV30

cdr3_aa: CSVKSGTEAFF
cdr3_nt: TGCAGCGTTAAAAGTGGCACTGAAGCTTTCTTT
d_call: -
j_call: TRBJ1-1
clone_size: -
v_call: TRBV29-1

cdr3_aa: CASSEPRAAALGYGYTF
cdr3_nt: TGTGCCAGCAGTGAACCCCGAGCGGCTGCACTGGGTTATGGCTACACCTTC
d_call: -
j_call: TRBJ1-2
clone_size: -
v_call: TRBV25-1

cdr3_aa: CSVDAEDTQYF
cdr3_nt: TGCAGCGTTGATGCCGAAGATACGCAGTATTTT
d_call: -
j_call: TRBJ2-3
clone_size: -
v_call: TRBV29-1

cdr3_aa: CAWSTLAGNTDTQYF
cdr3_nt: TGTGCCTGGAGTACCCTAGCGGGGAATACAGATACGCAGTATTTT
d_call: TRBD2
j_call: TRBJ2-3
clone_size: -
v_call: TRBV30

cdr3_aa: CASSPTGGWNEQYF
cdr3_nt: TGTGCCAGCAGCCCAACAGGGGGCTGGAACGAGCAGTACTTC
d_call: TRBD1
j_call: TRBJ2-7
clone_size: few
v_call: TRBV9

cdr3_aa: CSVAPAAYIEQFF
cdr3_nt: TGCAGCGTCGCCCCCGCAGCGTACATTGAGCAGTTCTTC
d_call: -
j_call: TRBJ2-1
clone_size: -
v_call: TRBV29-1

cdr3_aa: CASSSNLEYQETQYF
cdr3_nt: TGTGCCAGCAGTTCGAACTTAGAGTACCAAGAGACCCAGTACTTC
d_call: -
j_call: TRBJ2-5
clone_size: -
v_call: TRBV6-6

cdr3_aa: CAWSRSYNEQFF
cdr3_nt: TGTGCCTGGAGCCGGAGCTACAATGAGCAGTTCTTC
d_call: -
j_call: TRBJ2-1
clone_size: few
v_call: TRBV30

cdr3_aa: CASRERVSSYEQYF
cdr3_nt: TGTGCCAGCAGGGAGCGGGTCAGCTCCTACGAGCAGTACTTC
d_call: -
j_call: TRBJ2-7
clone_size: -
v_call: TRBV2

cdr3_aa: CASSQSYEQYF
cdr3_nt: TGTGCCAGCAGTCAATCCTACGAGCAGTACTTC
d_call: -
j_call: TRBJ2-7
clone_size: -
v_call: TRBV28